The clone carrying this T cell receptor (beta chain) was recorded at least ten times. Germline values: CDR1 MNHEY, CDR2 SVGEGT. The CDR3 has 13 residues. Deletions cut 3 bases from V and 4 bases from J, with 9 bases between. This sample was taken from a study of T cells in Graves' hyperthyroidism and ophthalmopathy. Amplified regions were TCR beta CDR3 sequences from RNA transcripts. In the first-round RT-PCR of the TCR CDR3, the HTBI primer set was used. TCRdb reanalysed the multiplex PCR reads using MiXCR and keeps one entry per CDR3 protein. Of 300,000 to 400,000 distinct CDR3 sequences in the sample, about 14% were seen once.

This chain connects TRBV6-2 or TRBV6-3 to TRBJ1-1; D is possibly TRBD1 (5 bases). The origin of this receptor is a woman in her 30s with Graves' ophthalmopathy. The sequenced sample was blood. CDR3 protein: CASSYQGSTEAFF. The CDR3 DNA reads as TGTGCCAGCAGTTATCAGGGTAGCACTGAAGCTTTCTTT.